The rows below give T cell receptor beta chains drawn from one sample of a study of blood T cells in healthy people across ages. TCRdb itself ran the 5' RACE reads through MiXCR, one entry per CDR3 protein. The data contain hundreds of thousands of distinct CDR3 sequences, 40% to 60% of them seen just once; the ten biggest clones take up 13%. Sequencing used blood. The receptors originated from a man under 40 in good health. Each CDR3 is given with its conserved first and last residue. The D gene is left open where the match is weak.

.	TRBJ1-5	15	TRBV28	CASSLPGYSNQPQHF
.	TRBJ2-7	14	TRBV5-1	CASSLVQGDYEQYF
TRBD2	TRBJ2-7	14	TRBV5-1	CASSAGTSAHEQYF
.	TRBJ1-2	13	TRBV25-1	CASSQPTVGGYTF
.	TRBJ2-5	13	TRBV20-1	CSARAAVGETQYF
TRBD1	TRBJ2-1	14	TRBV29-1	CSVHGTGSYNEQFF
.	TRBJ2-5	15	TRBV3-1	CASSQMDSTGETQYF
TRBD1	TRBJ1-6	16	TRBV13	CASSPEGQAFNSPLHF
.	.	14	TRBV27	CASSFGSSPYEQYF
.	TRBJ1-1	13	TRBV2	CASSEEGRTEAFF
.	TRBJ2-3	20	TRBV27	CASRSPLRDTLTSSTDTQYF
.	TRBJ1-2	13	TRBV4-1	CASSRPGTYGYTF
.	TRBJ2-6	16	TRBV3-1	CASSLRGVSGANVLTF
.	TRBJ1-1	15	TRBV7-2	CASSQAPSGYTEAFF
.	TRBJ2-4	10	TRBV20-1	CSGLKNIQYF
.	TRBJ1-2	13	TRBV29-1	CSVDAWQSGGYTF
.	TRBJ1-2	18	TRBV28	CASSLLSGIGREGYGYTF
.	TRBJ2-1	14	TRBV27	CATYNGGSYNEQFF
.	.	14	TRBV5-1	CASSLEVSYNEQYF
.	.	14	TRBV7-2	CAGSFSASGETQYF
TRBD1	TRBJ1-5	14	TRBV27	CASSLTGPHQPQHF
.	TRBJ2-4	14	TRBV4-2	CASSLPDDKNIQYF
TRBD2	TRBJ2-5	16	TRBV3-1	CASSAFSGGGGETQYF
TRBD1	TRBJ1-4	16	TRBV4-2	CASSLPGTGGPEKLFF
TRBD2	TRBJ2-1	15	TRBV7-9	CANSSSRGGFGEQFF
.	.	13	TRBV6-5	CASYNVGRATQYF
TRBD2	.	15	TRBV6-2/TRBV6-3	CASSLAGSSYNEQYF
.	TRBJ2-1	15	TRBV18	CASSPSGFDPSVQFF
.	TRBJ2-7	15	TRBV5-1	CASSLNIGGAYEQYF
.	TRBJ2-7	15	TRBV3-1	CASSQDLGHFYEQYF
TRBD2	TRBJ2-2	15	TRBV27	CATTAGGLDTGELFF
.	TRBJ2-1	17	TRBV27	CASSLSEGGRIYNEQFF
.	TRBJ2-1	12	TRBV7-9	CASSPDGPEQFF
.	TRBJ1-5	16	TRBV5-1	CASSWVSPVGNQPQHF
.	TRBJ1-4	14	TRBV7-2	CASSLVLANEKLFF
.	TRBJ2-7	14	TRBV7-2	CASRGGKGNNEQYF
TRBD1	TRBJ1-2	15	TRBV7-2	CASSLAQGAFYGYTF
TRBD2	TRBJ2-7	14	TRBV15	CATRATSDSYEQYF
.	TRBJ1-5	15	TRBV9	CASSVGYGSNQPQHF
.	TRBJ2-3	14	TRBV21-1	CASSKEGRTDTQYF
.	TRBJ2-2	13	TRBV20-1	CSARPPNTGELFF
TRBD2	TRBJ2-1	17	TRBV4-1	CASSQVGAGTSGNEQFF
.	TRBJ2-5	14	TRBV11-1	CASSLRGYQETQYF